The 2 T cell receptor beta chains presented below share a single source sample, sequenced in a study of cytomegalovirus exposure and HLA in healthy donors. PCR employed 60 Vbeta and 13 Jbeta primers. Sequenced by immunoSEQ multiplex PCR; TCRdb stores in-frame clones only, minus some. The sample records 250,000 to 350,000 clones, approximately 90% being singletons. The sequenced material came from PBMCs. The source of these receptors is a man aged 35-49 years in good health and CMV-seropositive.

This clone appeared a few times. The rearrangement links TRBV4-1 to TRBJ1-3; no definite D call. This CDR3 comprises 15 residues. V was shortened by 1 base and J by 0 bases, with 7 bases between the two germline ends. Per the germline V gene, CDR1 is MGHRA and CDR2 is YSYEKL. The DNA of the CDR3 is TGCGCCAGCAGCCAAGGTGCTAGCTCTGGAAACACCATATATTTT. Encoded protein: CASSQGASSGNTIYF.

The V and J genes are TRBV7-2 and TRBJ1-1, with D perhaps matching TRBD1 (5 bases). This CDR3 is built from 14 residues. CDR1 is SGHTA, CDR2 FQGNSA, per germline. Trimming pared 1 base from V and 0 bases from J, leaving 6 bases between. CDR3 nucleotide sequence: TGTGCCAGCAGCTTAGGACAGATGAACACTGAAGCTTTCTTT. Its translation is CASSLGQMNTEAFF. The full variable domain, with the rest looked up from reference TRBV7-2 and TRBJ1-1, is GAGVSQSPSNKVTEKGKDVELRCDPISGHTALYWYRQSLGQGLEFLIYFQGNSAPDKSGLPSDRFSAERTGGSVSTLTIQRTQQEDSAVYLCASSLGQMNTEAFFGQGTRLTVV.